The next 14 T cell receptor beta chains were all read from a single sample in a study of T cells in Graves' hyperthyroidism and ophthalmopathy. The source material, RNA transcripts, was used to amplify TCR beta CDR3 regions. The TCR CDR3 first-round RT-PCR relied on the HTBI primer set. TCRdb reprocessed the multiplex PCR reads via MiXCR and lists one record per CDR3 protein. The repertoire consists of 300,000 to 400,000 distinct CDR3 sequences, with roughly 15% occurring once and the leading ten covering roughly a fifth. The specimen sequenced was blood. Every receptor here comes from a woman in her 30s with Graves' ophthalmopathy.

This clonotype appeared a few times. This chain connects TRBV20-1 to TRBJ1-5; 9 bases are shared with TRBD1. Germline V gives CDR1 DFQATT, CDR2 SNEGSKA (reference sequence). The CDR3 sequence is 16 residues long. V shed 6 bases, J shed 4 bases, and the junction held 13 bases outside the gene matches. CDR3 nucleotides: TGCAGTGCCGAAAACGGCCCCGGGACAGGGAATCAGCCCCAGCATTTT. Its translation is CSAENGPGTGNQPQHF.

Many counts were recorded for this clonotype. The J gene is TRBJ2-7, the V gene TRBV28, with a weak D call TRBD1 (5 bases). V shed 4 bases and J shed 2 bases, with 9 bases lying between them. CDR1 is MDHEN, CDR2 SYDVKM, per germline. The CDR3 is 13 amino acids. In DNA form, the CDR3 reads TGTGCCAGCAGTTCCAGGGTTACCTACGAGCAGTACTTC. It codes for CASSSRVTYEQYF.

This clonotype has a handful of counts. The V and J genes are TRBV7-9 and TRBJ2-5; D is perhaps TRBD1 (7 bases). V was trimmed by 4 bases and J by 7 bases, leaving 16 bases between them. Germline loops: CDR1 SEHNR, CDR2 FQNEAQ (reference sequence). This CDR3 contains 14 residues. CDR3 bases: TGTGCCAGCAGCTCTGGAGGGGGCGCGTGGACCCAGTACTTC. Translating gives CASSSGGGAWTQYF.

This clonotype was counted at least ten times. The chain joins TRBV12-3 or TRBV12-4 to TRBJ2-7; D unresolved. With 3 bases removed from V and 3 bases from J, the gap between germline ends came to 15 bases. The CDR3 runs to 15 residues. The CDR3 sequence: CASSFGRQAFYEQYF. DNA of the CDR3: TGTGCCAGCAGTTTTGGGCGGCAGGCGTTCTACGAGCAGTACTTC.

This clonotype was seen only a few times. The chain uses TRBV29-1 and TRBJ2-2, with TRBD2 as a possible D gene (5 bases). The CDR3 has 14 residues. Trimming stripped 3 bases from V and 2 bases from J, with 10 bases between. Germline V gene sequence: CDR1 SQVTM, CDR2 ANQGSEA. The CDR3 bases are TGCAGCGTTGATGGAGCGGCCAACACCGGGGAGCTGTTTTTT. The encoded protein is CSVDGAANTGELFF.

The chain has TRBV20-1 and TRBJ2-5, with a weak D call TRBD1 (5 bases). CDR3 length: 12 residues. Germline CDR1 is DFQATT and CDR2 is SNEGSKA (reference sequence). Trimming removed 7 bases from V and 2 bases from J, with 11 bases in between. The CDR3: CSVIGVQETQYF. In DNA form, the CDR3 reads TGCAGTGTAATAGGGGTTCAAGAGACCCAGTACTTC.

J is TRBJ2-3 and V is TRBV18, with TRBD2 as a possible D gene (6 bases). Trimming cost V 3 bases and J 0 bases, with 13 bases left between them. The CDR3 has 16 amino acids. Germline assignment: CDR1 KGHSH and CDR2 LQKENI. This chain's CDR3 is CASSPRLAPSTDTQYF. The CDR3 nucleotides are TGTGCCAGCTCACCCAGGCTAGCGCCAAGCACAGATACGCAGTATTTT.

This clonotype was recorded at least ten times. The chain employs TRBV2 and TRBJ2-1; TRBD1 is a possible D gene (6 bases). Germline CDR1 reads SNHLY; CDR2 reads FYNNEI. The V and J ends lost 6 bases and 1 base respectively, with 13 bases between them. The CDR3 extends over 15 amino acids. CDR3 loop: CASSSRGNSYNEQFF. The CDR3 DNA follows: TGTGCCAGCAGCTCGAGGGGGAATTCCTACAATGAGCAGTTCTTC.

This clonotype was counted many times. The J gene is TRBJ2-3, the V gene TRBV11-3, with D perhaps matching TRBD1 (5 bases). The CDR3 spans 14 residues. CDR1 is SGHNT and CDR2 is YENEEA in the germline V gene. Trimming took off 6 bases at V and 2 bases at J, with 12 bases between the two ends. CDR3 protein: CASRARDYTDTQYF. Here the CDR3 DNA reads TGTGCCAGCAGGGCCAGGGATTACACAGATACGCAGTATTTT.

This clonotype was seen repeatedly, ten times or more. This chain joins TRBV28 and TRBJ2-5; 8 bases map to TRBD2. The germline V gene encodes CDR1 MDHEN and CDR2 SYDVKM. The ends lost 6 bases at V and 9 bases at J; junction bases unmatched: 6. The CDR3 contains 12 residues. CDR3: CASRSGGGAQYF. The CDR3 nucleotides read TGTGCCAGCAGGAGCGGGGGAGGTGCCCAGTACTTC.

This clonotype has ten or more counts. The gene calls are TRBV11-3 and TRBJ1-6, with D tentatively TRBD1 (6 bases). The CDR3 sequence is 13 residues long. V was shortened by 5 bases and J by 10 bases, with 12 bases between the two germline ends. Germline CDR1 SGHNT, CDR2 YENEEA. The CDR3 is CASSHDRKSPLHF. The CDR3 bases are TGTGCCAGCAGCCACGACAGGAAATCACCCCTCCACTTT.

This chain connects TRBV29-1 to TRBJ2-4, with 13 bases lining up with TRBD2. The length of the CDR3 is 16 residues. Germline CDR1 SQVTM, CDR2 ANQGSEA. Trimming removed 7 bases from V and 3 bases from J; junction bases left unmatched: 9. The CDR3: CSAGPTSGGNKNIQYF. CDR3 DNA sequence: TGCAGCGCGGGGCCGACTAGCGGGGGGAACAAAAACATTCAGTACTTC.

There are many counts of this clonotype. CDR3 bases: TGTGCCAGCAGCTTAGTCGGACAGTTGGCAGATACGCAGTATTTT. It is translated as CASSLVGQLADTQYF. This sequence joins TRBV11-2 and TRBJ2-3; D is perhaps TRBD1 (6 bases). Per germline, CDR1 SGHAT and CDR2 FQNNGV. V was pared by 1 base and J by 4 bases, with 12 bases between. The CDR3 totals 15 residues.

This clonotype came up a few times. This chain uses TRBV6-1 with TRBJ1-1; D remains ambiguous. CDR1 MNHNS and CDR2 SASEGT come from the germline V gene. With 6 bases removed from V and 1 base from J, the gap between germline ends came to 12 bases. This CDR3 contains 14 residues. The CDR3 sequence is CASSLSWANTEAFF. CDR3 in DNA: TGTGCCAGCAGCCTTAGCTGGGCGAACACTGAAGCTTTCTTT.